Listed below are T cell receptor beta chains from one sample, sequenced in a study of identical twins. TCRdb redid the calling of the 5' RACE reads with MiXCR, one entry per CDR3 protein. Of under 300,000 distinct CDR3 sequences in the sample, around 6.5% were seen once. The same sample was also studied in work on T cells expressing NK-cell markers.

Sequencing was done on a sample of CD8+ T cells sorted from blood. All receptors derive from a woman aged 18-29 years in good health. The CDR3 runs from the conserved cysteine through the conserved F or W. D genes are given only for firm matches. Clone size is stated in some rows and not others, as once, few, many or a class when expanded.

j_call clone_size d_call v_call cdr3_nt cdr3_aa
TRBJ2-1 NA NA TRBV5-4 TGTGCCAGCAGCTTGGCGGTACGGCTAGTACGATCCGATGAGCAGTTCTTC CASSLAVRLVRSDEQFF
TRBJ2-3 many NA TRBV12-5 TGTGCTAGTGGTCTCGACTTACCTCCGAGCACAGATACGCAGTATTTT CASGLDLPPSTDTQYF
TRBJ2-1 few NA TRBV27 TGTGCCACCACCCGGGGCAGACCCCTAGGTTCCTACAATGAGCAGTTCTTC CATTRGRPLGSYNEQFF
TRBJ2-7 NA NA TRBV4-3 TGCGCCAGCAGCCAAGATTATGCACCGTCCTACGAGCAGTACTTC CASSQDYAPSYEQYF
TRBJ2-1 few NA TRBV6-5 TGTGCCAGCGTTCCGCTTGGGGGGTCCTACAATGAGCAGTTCTTC CASVPLGGSYNEQFF
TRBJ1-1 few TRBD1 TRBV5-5 TGTGCCAGCAGCTTCTGGACAGGGAAGAACACTGAAGCTTTCTTT CASSFWTGKNTEAFF
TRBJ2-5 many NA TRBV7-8 TGTGCCAGCAGCTTAGAGGCAGGGAAAAAGACCCAGTACTTC CASSLEAGKKTQYF
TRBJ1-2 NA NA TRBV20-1 TGCAGTGCTAGAACGGATTACTATGGCTACACCTTC CSARTDYYGYTF
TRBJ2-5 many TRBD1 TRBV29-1 TGCAGCGGCGTCGGACCGGGACAGGGGGAAGAGACCCAGTACTTC CSGVGPGQGEETQYF
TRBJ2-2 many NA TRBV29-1 TGCAGCGTTGTAGGGAACACCGGGGAGCTGTTTTTT CSVVGNTGELFF
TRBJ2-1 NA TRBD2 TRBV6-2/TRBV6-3 TGTGCCAGCAGAAAGAGCGGGAGGGAATCCCCAAATGAGCAGTTCTTC CASRKSGRESPNEQFF
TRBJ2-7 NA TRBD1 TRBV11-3 TGTGCCAGCCGGGACAGGGCTTCCTACGAGCAGTACTTC CASRDRASYEQYF
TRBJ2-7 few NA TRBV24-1 TGTGCCACCTCAACAGGGCGGGCTAACGAGCAGTACTTC CATSTGRANEQYF
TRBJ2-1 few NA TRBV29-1 TGCAGCGTTGGGGGGTTTCCTGAGCAGTTCTTC CSVGGFPEQFF
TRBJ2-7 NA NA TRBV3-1 TGTGCCAGCAGCCAAGATCCGTCCGAGCAGTACTTC CASSQDPSEQYF
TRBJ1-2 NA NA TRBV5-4 TGTGCCAGCAGCTTGACAGGGCCCCAGGGTGGCTACACCTTC CASSLTGPQGGYTF
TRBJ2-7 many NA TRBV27 TGTGCCAGCAGTCCCGGGGAGAGCTCCTACGAGCAGTACTTC CASSPGESSYEQYF
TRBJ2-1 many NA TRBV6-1 TGTGCCAGCAGTGATGAGACCGGGGCCAATGAGCAGTTCTTC CASSDETGANEQFF
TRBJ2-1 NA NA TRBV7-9 TGTGCCAGCAGCTTAGCGGCGGGGGCGTCCTCCTACAATGAGCAGTTCTTC CASSLAAGASSYNEQFF
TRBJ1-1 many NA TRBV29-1 TGCAGCGTCCGCCGAGGGGGGCACATGAACACTGAAGCTTTCTTT CSVRRGGHMNTEAFF
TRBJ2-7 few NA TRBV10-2 TGCGCCAGCACTGCGACGGACCCCTACGAGCAGTACTTC CASTATDPYEQYF
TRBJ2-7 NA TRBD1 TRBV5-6 TGTGCCAGCAGCTTGGAAGGGGGCCATAGGTACGAGCAGTACTTC CASSLEGGHRYEQYF
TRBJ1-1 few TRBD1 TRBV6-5 TGTGCCAGCAGTTACTCGACAGGGCGGGACACTGAAGCTTTCTTT CASSYSTGRDTEAFF
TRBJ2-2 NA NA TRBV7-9 TGTGCCAGCAGCTTAGGTGGGCTAGCAGGGCCCACCGGGGAGCTGTTTTTT CASSLGGLAGPTGELFF
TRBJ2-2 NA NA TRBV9 TGTGCCAGCAGCGTAGTTACCGGGGAGCTGTTTTTT CASSVVTGELFF
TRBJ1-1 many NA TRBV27 TGTGCCAGCAGCCCTGATGGACGTCTGAAAGCTTTCTTT CASSPDGRLKAFF
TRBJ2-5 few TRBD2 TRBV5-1 TGCGCCAGCAGCCCGGGGACTAGCGGGATCCCGGCGGGCGAGACCCAGTACTTC CASSPGTSGIPAGETQYF
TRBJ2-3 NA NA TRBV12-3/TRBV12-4 TGTGCCAGCAGTTTACACAGGGTTGCAGATACGCAGTATTTT CASSLHRVADTQYF
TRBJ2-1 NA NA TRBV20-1 TGCAGTGCCCAGGGGGGCCATGAGCAGTTCTTC CSAQGGHEQFF
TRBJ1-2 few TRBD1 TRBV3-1 TGTGCCAGCAGCCCGGACAGGCGGGGGTACTATGGCTACACCTTC CASSPDRRGYYGYTF
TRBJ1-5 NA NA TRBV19 TGTGCCAGTAGTTCCCGAGGTTGGGGGGTTCAGCCCCAGCATTTT CASSSRGWGVQPQHF
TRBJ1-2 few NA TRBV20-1 TGCAGTGCTCCTGTGGGGGTAACCTATGGCTACACCTTC CSAPVGVTYGYTF
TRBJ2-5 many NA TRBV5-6 TGTGCCAGCAGCGCAGGGTGGCAAGAGACCCAGTACTTC CASSAGWQETQYF
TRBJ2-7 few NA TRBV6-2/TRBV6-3 TGTGCCAGCAGTTACGCCTCCTACGAGCAGTACTTC CASSYASYEQYF
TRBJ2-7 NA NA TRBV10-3 TGTGCCATCAGTGACGCCCCCAACAGGTTTAGAGGAGAGCAGTACTTC CAISDAPNRFRGEQYF
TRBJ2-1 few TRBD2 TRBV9 TGTGCCAGCAGCTGGAGCGGGGGTGAATACAATGAGCAGTTCTTC CASSWSGGEYNEQFF
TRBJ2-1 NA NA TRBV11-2 TGTGCCAGCAGCTTAGGCAGGAGTTACAATGAGCAGTTCTTC CASSLGRSYNEQFF
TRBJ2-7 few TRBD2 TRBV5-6 TGTGCCAGCAGCGCGGGAGGGCCGGACGAGCAGTACTTC CASSAGGPDEQYF
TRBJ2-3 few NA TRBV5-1 TGCGCCAGCAGAGCCTTCGGGGGCACAGATACGCAGTATTTT CASRAFGGTDTQYF
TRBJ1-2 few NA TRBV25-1 TGTGCCAGCAGTGAAGGGGCAACGGCCTATGGCTACACCTTC CASSEGATAYGYTF
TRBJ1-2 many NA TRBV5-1 TGCGCCAGCAGCCTTGACATGGTCACTAACTATGGCTACACCTTC CASSLDMVTNYGYTF
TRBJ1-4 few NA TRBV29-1 TGCAGCGTTGAAGAGGCAGGGCAGGGTGAAAAACTGTTTTTT CSVEEAGQGEKLFF
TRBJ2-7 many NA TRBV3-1 TGTGCCAGCAGCCAAGAGCTTCCGGAAGTGCAGCAGTACTTC CASSQELPEVQQYF
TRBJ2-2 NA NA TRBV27 TGTGCCAGCTCTCTTTTGAACTCTGCCGGGGAGCTGTTTTTT CASSLLNSAGELFF
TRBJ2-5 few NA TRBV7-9 TGTGCCAGCAGCTTACTAGCCGCCGAGACCCAGTACTTC CASSLLAAETQYF
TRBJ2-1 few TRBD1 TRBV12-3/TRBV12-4 TGTGCCAGCAGTCCCACAGGGGTGGTTTACTACAATGAGCAGTTCTTC CASSPTGVVYYNEQFF
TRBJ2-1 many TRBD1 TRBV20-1 TGCAGTATAACCCGCGGACAGGGGGCAGGAATAACCTCTTACAATGAGCAGTTCTTC CSITRGQGAGITSYNEQFF
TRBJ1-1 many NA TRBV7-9 TGTGCCAGCGTATGGAACACTGAAGCTTTCTTT CASVWNTEAFF
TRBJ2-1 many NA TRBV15 TGTGCCACCAGCAGAGATCTCTTGGAGCAGTTCTTC CATSRDLLEQFF
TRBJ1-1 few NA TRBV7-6 TGTGCCAGCAGCTCACTACAGGGTGGAAAACCCGAAGCTTTCTTT CASSSLQGGKPEAFF
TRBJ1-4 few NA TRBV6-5 TGTGCCAGCAGTTACTCGCGGGGGGGTGAAAAACTGTTTTTT CASSYSRGGEKLFF
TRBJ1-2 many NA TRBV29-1 TGCAGCGCAGCGGACAGTCGGGAGGGCTACACCTTC CSAADSREGYTF
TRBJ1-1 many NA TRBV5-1 TGCGCCAGCAGCGCTACAGCTAGAATGAACACTGAAGCTTTCTTT CASSATARMNTEAFF
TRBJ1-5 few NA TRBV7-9 TGTGCCAGCACCTTGGGGGGTCTCAATCAGCCCCAGCATTTT CASTLGGLNQPQHF
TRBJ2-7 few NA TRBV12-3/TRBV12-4 TGTGCCAGCAGTCCCGCGGACACGGCCTACGAGCAGTACTTC CASSPADTAYEQYF